The rows below give T cell receptor beta chains drawn from one sample of a study of T cells in Graves' hyperthyroidism and ophthalmopathy. TCRdb itself ran the multiplex PCR reads through MiXCR, one entry per CDR3 protein. In the table there are approximately 330,000 distinct CDR3 sequences, about 20% of which are singletons. The sequenced sample consisted of blood. All receptors come from a woman aged 45-65 years with Graves' hyperthyroidism. CDR3s include the opening cysteine and the closing phenylalanine or tryptophan. Fields, in order: J gene, V gene, CDR3 protein.

TRBJ1-5,TRBV12-3/TRBV12-4,CASSARGLGNQPQHF
TRBJ1-3,TRBV12-3/TRBV12-4,CASGLGGNTIYF
TRBJ2-1,TRBV12-3/TRBV12-4,CASSEWTGGPSGEQFF
TRBJ2-1,TRBV4-2,CASSQDLPAGGPGEQFF
TRBJ2-1,TRBV20-1,CSARLILTRGGPYNEQFF
TRBJ1-2,TRBV27,CASSLAGSVGYTF
TRBJ2-7,TRBV5-1,CASSVPGRAYEQYF
TRBJ2-1,TRBV12-3/TRBV12-4,CASSFAENEQFF
TRBJ2-2,TRBV28,CASSFPNGTYNTGELFF
TRBJ2-5,TRBV20-1,CSASGIAGETQYF
TRBJ2-5,TRBV3-1,CASSQDPTSFETQYF
TRBJ2-5,TRBV6-2/TRBV6-3,CAIDAGQGRQETQYF
TRBJ1-3,TRBV6-1,CASSFGGLDGNTIYF
TRBJ2-3,TRBV6-2/TRBV6-3,CASVRRGSPSTDTQYF
TRBJ1-2,TRBV12-3/TRBV12-4,CASSLDRARGYTF
TRBJ1-6,TRBV6-5,CASSYLWDSDSPLHF
TRBJ2-7,TRBV3-1,CASSQGSPYEQYF
TRBJ2-5,TRBV10-3,CAISDPDRVGETQYF
TRBJ2-1,TRBV12-3/TRBV12-4,CASRTSGGFSYNEQFF
TRBJ2-3,TRBV9,CASSVELAGSTDTQYF
TRBJ2-5,TRBV28,CASSKWDNQETQYF
TRBJ1-4,TRBV10-2,CASSKTGSGEKLFF
TRBJ1-1,TRBV20-1,CSAPGRGRVAFF
TRBJ1-1,TRBV3-1,CASSQGAGTEAFF
TRBJ2-3,TRBV3-1,CASSPRANRGGTDTQYF
TRBJ2-5,TRBV3-1,CASSRVQLAGEETQYF
TRBJ2-2,TRBV7-9,CASGGGSGGELFF
TRBJ1-1,TRBV12-3/TRBV12-4,CASSFGGAGTRGLNAFF
TRBJ2-1,TRBV20-1,CSASTGSGGYYEQFF
TRBJ2-5,TRBV20-1,CSARGLPVNQETQYF
TRBJ2-7,TRBV6-1,CATNGQGGLEQYF
TRBJ2-7,TRBV20-1,CSARVLAESYEQYF
TRBJ1-1,TRBV12-3/TRBV12-4,CASSFTATEAFF
TRBJ2-1,TRBV7-3,CASSYSRDHNEQFF
TRBJ1-5,TRBV19,CASSIAANQPQHF
TRBJ2-1,TRBV3-1,CASSQDLPDRAEQFF
TRBJ1-1,TRBV12-3/TRBV12-4,CASSLEGFTEAFF
TRBJ1-2,TRBV9,CASSKQGANYGYTF
TRBJ1-3,TRBV7-9,CASSLGTVNTIYF
TRBJ2-7,TRBV20-1,CSASQREYSYEQYF
TRBJ2-7,TRBV28,CASSARLAEYEQYF
TRBJ1-1,TRBV6-5,CASSYVEGAEAFF